The 9 T cell receptor beta chains below all came from one sample that was sequenced in a study of Graves' ophthalmopathy and Graves' hyperthyroidism (dated by TCRdb to the late 2010s). Sequencing used an Illumina HiSeq 2000. For repertoire sequencing, the TCR beta CDR3 regions were amplified from RNA transcripts. The first round was an RT-PCR using HTBI primers with the Qiagen OneStep RT-PCR kit, and this first round was followed by a second-round multiplex PCR, then size selection and purification. TCRdb reran the public reads through fastp at Q25 and MiXCR, keeping productive beta chains. A single entry per CDR3 protein holds the most common genes and DNA from its merged rows. The sample table records roughly 1.1 million distinct CDR3 sequences; roughly 35% of these occur just once. The ten largest make up around 10% of the sample. Source material: peripheral blood or thyroid tissue (not recorded which). The receptors were gathered from an adult man with Graves' hyperthyroidism.

This clonotype was seen at least ten times. The rearrangement joins TRBV19 to TRBJ2-5; 7 bases align to TRBD2. This CDR3 is 16 amino acids long. J gave up 1 base and V 4 bases, and 9 bases lay outside the gene matches. Per the germline V gene, CDR1 is LNHDA and CDR2 is SQIVND (reference sequence). CDR3 in amino acids: CASSKPGLKSQETQYF. The DNA of the CDR3 is TGTGCCAGTAGTAAACCGGGACTAAAGAGCCAAGAGACCCAGTACTTC. The variable domain in full, completed from reference TRBV19 and TRBJ2-5, reads DGGITQSPKYLFRKEGQNVTLSCEQNLNHDAMYWYRQDPGQGLRLIYYSQIVNDFQKGDIAEGYSVSREKKESFPLTVTSAQKNPTAFYLCASSKPGLKSQETQYFGPGTRLLVL.

This chain connects TRBV6-6 to TRBJ1-3; D remains ambiguous. Germline CDR1 and CDR2: MNHNY and SVGAGI (reference sequence). This CDR3 comprises 15 residues. With 0 bases removed from V and 0 bases from J, the gap between germline ends came to 6 bases. The CDR3 spells CASSYSPSSGNTIYF. In DNA, the CDR3 is TGTGCCAGCAGTTACTCGCCCTCCTCTGGAAACACCATATATTTT.

This clonotype was picked up a small number of times. The chain uses TRBV30 and TRBJ1-1; D unresolved. Trimming removed 3 bases at V and 5 bases at J, with 13 bases between. CDR1 and CDR2 from the germline V gene are GTSNPN and SVGIG (reference sequence). This CDR3 contains 13 residues. The CDR3 loop is CAWSSFRGTEAFF. The CDR3 DNA sequence: TGTGCCTGGAGCTCATTCAGAGGTACTGAAGCTTTCTTT. Supplemented by reference TRBV30 and TRBJ1-1, the full variable domain reads SQTIHQWPATLVQPVGSPLSLECTVEGTSNPNLYWYRQAAGRGLQLLFYSVGIGQISSEVPQNLSASRPQDRQFILSSKKLLLSDSGFYLCAWSSFRGTEAFFGQGTRLTVV.

The V gene is TRBV29-1, the J gene TRBJ1-1, with 8 bases that match TRBD1. The CDR3 sequence is 18 residues long. The V gene's germline CDR1 is SQVTM and CDR2 ANQGSEA. The V segment lost 3 bases and the J segment 0 bases; nucleotides outside the gene matches: 15. CDR3 loop: CSVETDRGRRGMNTEAFF. The CDR3 DNA reads TGCAGCGTTGAGACAGACAGGGGTCGGCGGGGGATGAACACTGAAGCTTTCTTT.

The chain joins TRBV25-1 to TRBJ2-6; either TRBD1 or TRBD2 may fit D (6 bases each). The CDR3 sequence is 18 residues long. Germline V gene lookup returns CDR1 MGHDK and CDR2 SYGVNS. The ends were cut back, 5 bases at V and 0 bases at J, with 17 bases in the middle. Here the CDR3 reads CASSSHTGGRSGANVLTF. DNA for the CDR3: TGTGCCAGCAGTTCCCATACCGGGGGCCGCTCTGGGGCCAACGTCCTGACTTTC.

The gene calls are TRBV7-2 and TRBJ1-2; weak D call: TRBD1 (5 bases). V shed 4 bases and J shed 2 bases, with 5 bases lying between them. Germline CDR1 SGHTA, CDR2 FQGNSA. There are 12 residues in the CDR3. CDR3 DNA: TGTGCCAGCAGCTGGGGCAACTATGGCTACACCTTC. Its protein product is CASSWGNYGYTF.

As to this clonotype: The CDR3 ends on some other residue instead of the conserved phenylalanine or tryptophan, so this is likely a read error. The chain couples TRBV6-1 to TRBJ1-2; TRBD1 is a possible D gene (5 bases). The CDR3 is 14 residues long. Trimming took off 2 bases at V and 4 bases at J, with 11 bases between the two ends. Germline assignment: CDR1 MNHNS and CDR2 SASEGT. CDR3 DNA: TGTGCCAGCAGTGAACAGGGTTTGCGCTATGGCTACACCCTC. Its translation: CASSEQGLRYGYTL.

This clonotype was seen many times. CDR3 in DNA: TGTGCCAGCAGCTTAGCGTCAGGGTCTTACGAGCAGTACTTC. It specifies CASSLASGSYEQYF. The chain uses TRBV7-6 and TRBJ2-7; a possible D gene is TRBD1 (5 bases). This CDR3 has 14 residues. Trimming shortened V by 0 bases and J by 4 bases, and 10 bases separated the two germline ends. Germline V gene lookup returns CDR1 SGHVS and CDR2 FNYEAQ.

The chain has TRBV29-1 and TRBJ2-7; 9 bases are shared with TRBD2. CDR1 is SQVTM and CDR2 is ANQGSEA in the germline V gene. CDR3 length equals 12 residues. Losses at the gene ends were 7 bases for V and 6 bases for J; bases not matched to a gene: 7. DNA of the CDR3: TGCAGCGGCCGAGCGGGGGGTTCCGAGCAGTACTTC. Its protein product is CSGRAGGSEQYF.